This T cell receptor (beta chain) was recorded in a study of cytomegalovirus exposure and HLA in healthy donors. Looking at the study overall: Earlier, 110 million or so unique TCR beta sequences were recovered from about 170 million T cells by an analysis. Drawn from HLA-typed donors, tens of millions of unique TCRs were held in an early data release. Findings and caveats of the study: Segments of the TCR beta V type were, in most cases, productive about 90% or about 30% of the time in an earlier analysis. The likely origin of a cluster of highly shared sequence variants was a sequencing artifact.

The study ran its PCR with 60 Vbeta and 13 Jbeta primers. The repertoire was sequenced with immunoSEQ multiplex PCR; TCRdb's copy has only in-frame clones and lacks some. The table has 110,000 to 150,000 clones, around three quarters seen once. This CDR3 is 17 amino acids long. The germline V gene has CDR1 SGHNT and CDR2 YYREEE (reference sequence). V lost 0 bases and J lost 0, with 13 bases in between. Of note for this clone: Its matching antigen is unknown.

The TCR comes from a woman aged 60-70 years in good health and CMV-seropositive. Material: PBMCs. The rearrangement links TRBV5-4 to TRBJ1-5; no firm D call. The CDR3 protein is CASSLAAIPYSNQPQHF. DNA of the CDR3: TGTGCCAGCAGCTTGGCTGCCATCCCCTATAGCAATCAGCCCCAGCATTTT.